One and the same sample provided the 20 T cell receptor beta chains below, sequenced in a study of blood T cell repertoires in COVID-19 (dated by TCRdb to between 2020 and 2021). Library creation used the immunoSEQ multiplex PCR assay. TCRdb retrieved this table from immuneACCESS and kept in-frame rearrangements only. Not all clones are present; in checked studies, unresolved V genes account for under half, and no reason is known for the remainder. The sample contains 100,000 to 150,000 clones, approximately 90% of them found a single time. Of the sample, 2.1% falls within the top ten clones. Input material: peripheral blood. These receptor sequences come from a man in his fifties or sixties with COVID-19, enrolled during active disease.

This chain connects TRBV6-5 to TRBJ2-4, with TRBD1 matching over 7 bases. This CDR3 region has 14 residues. Germline V gene data show CDR1 as MNHEY and CDR2 as SVGAGI. After removal of 9 bases from V and 3 bases from J, the junction contained 8 bases not matched to a gene. CDR3 coding DNA: TGTGCCAGTCGGTCCCCAGGGGGCAAAAACATTCAGTACTTC. Protein product: CASRSPGGKNIQYF.

Ten or more counts support this clone. The chain combines TRBV10-3 with TRBJ2-1; D not certain. The germline CDR1 and CDR2 sequences are ENHRY and SYGVKD. The CDR3 sequence is 15 residues long. V was cut by 2 bases and J by 0 bases, with 8 bases left in between. CDR3 sequence (DNA): TGTGCCATCAGTGAGGAGGAAAGCTCCTACAATGAGCAGTTCTTC. Translating it yields CAISEEESSYNEQFF.

The gene calls are TRBV5-1 and TRBJ2-1, with TRBD2 matching 9 bases. Trimming cost V 5 bases and J 3 bases; bases outside gene matches: 6. Germline V gene sequence: CDR1 SGHRS, CDR2 YFSETQ. The length of the CDR3 is 15 residues. CDR3 bases: TGCGCCAGCAGTACTATAGCGGGGGTCTACAATGAGCAGTTCTTC. It translates to CASSTIAGVYNEQFF.

CDR3 sequence (DNA): TGTGCCACCGTGGCCCGGGTCCCTTTCCGTGAAGCTTTCTTT. It yields the protein CATVARVPFREAFF. V gene TRBV15 combines with J gene TRBJ1-1, with unresolved D. The CDR3 extends over 14 amino acids. V was clipped by 8 bases and J by 7 bases, with 20 bases between them. CDR1 LNHNV and CDR2 YYDKDF come from the germline V gene (reference sequence).

The chain is built from TRBV30 and TRBJ1-1; D is possibly TRBD1 (6 bases). This CDR3 is 14 amino acids long. V lost 4 bases and J lost 0, with 12 bases in between. Germline CDR1 reads GTSNPN; CDR2 reads SVGIG (reference sequence). The CDR3 sequence: CAWTSKGVNTEAFF. In DNA, the CDR3 is TGTGCCTGGACCTCCAAGGGGGTGAACACTGAAGCTTTCTTT. The variable domain in full, with the rest retrieved from reference TRBV30 and TRBJ1-1, is SQTIHQWPATLVQPVGSPLSLECTVEGTSNPNLYWYRQAAGRGLQLLFYSVGIGQISSEVPQNLSASRPQDRQFILSSKKLLLSDSGFYLCAWTSKGVNTEAFFGQGTRLTVV.

The chain joins TRBV19 to TRBJ1-5, with TRBD1 matching over 8 bases. J was trimmed by 3 bases and V by 4 bases; bases with no gene match: 5. CDR3 size: 15 residues. The V gene's germline CDR1 is LNHDA and CDR2 SQIVND (reference sequence). Written as DNA, the CDR3 is TGTGCCAGTAGTAGTTGGACAGGGATCAATCAGCCCCAGCATTTT. It is translated as CASSSWTGINQPQHF. Complete variable domain (other parts from reference TRBV19 and TRBJ1-5): DGGITQSPKYLFRKEGQNVTLSCEQNLNHDAMYWYRQDPGQGLRLIYYSQIVNDFQKGDIAEGYSVSREKKESFPLTVTSAQKNPTAFYLCASSSWTGINQPQHFGDGTRLSIL.

This sequence joins TRBV5-1 and TRBJ2-1; 16 bases are shared with TRBD2. The CDR3 runs to 17 residues. J gave up 6 bases and V 4 bases, and 7 bases lay outside the gene matches. Per germline, CDR1 SGHRS and CDR2 YFSETQ. CDR3 loop: CASSPGLAGGSGNEQFF. Here the CDR3 DNA reads TGCGCCAGCAGCCCGGGACTAGCGGGAGGGTCCGGCAATGAGCAGTTCTTC. Supplemented by reference TRBV5-1 and TRBJ2-1, the full variable domain reads KAGVTQTPRYLIKTRGQQVTLSCSPISGHRSVSWYQQTPGQGLQFLFEYFSETQRNKGNFPGRFSGRQFSNSRSEMNVSTLELGDSALYLCASSPGLAGGSGNEQFFGPGTRLTVL.

The chain is built from TRBV19 and TRBJ1-1; D ambiguous. Per germline, CDR1 LNHDA and CDR2 SQIVND (reference sequence). The CDR3 spans 13 residues. V lost 1 base, J lost 1 base, and 4 bases lay in between. The CDR3 spells CASSIAWNTEAFF. In DNA, the CDR3 is TGTGCCAGTAGTATAGCCTGGAACACTGAAGCTTTCTTT.

This chain connects TRBV6-6 to TRBJ2-3; D gene unclear. Trimming removed 6 bases from V and 6 bases from J, with 7 bases in between. The germline V gene encodes CDR1 MNHNY and CDR2 SVGAGI (reference sequence). The CDR3 length is 11 residues. The CDR3 nucleotides are TGTGCCAGCAGCCCCCGGGATACGCAGTATTTT. Amino acids: CASSPRDTQYF.

The chain carries TRBV6-1 and TRBJ1-1; TRBD1 matches 9 bases. The CDR3 covers 14 residues. Trimming took 2 bases from V and 5 from J; bases not matched to a gene: 3. CDR1 MNHNS and CDR2 SASEGT come from the germline V gene. Here the CDR3 reads CASSETGGLTEAFF. The CDR3 nucleotides are TGTGCCAGCAGTGAAACAGGGGGCTTAACTGAAGCTTTCTTT.

The rearrangement joins TRBV2 to TRBJ1-5; TRBD1 matches 7 bases. The V and J ends lost 6 bases and 4 bases, in that order; junction bases with no gene match: 9. The CDR3 has 15 amino acids. From germline, CDR1 is SNHLY and CDR2 FYNNEI. Here the CDR3 DNA reads TGTGCCAGCAGCGGATACAGGGGACAGAATCAGCCCCAGCATTTT. As protein: CASSGYRGQNQPQHF.

The chain has TRBV7-9 and TRBJ2-2; 11 bases are a match to TRBD2. Germline lookup yields CDR1 SEHNR and CDR2 FQNEAQ (reference sequence). The CDR3 runs to 18 residues. J gave up 6 bases and V 0 bases, and 9 bases lay outside the gene matches. The CDR3 reads CASSLAPGTSGSPGELFF. The CDR3 DNA sequence: TGTGCCAGCAGCTTAGCCCCGGGTACTAGCGGGAGCCCCGGGGAGCTGTTTTTT.

The chain combines TRBV6-2 or TRBV6-3 with TRBJ2-1; perhaps TRBD2 as D (5 bases). CDR3 length equals 17 residues. V shed 5 bases and J shed 3 bases, with 20 bases lying between them. Germline-derived CDR1 and CDR2 are MNHEY and SVGEGT. This chain's CDR3 is CASSLPAKRSLYNEQFF. The CDR3 nucleotides are TGTGCCAGCAGTCTCCCCGCGAAGCGGAGTCTCTACAATGAGCAGTTCTTC.

The rearrangement uses TRBV19 and TRBJ2-1; 16 positions match TRBD2. The CDR3 extends over 17 amino acids. After removal of 7 bases from V and 5 bases from J, the junction contained 8 bases not matched to a gene. CDR1 LNHDA and CDR2 SQIVND come from the germline V gene (reference sequence). CDR3 DNA: TGTGCCAGTACCGAGGGACTAGCGGGAGGGTACAACAATGAGCAGTTCTTC. Its translation is CASTEGLAGGYNNEQFF.

The V call is TRBV6-6, the J call TRBJ2-1, with 8 bases aligning to TRBD2. V was pared by 11 bases and J by 8 bases, with 11 bases of the junction left unmatched. CDR3 size: 13 residues. Germline V gene lookup returns CDR1 MNHNY and CDR2 SVGAGI (reference sequence). CDR3 loop: CAASPAGVDEQFF. In nucleotides, the CDR3 is TGTGCCGCCTCGCCAGCGGGAGTGGATGAGCAGTTCTTC.

V usage is TRBV19 and J usage is TRBJ2-6; TRBD1 is a possible D gene (8 bases). CDR1 is LNHDA and CDR2 is SQIVND in the germline V gene (reference sequence). The CDR3 is made up of 18 amino acids. V was cut by 4 bases and J by 0 bases, with 16 bases left in between. The CDR3 DNA reads as TGTGCCAGTAGTACCTACACAGGGGGGGACTCTGGGGCCAACGTCCTGACTTTC. Residues: CASSTYTGGDSGANVLTF.

The chain is built from TRBV5-8 and TRBJ2-1; the match to TRBD2 covers 8 bases. Germline CDR1 SGHTS, CDR2 YDEGEE. The CDR3 is made up of 18 amino acids. Germline trimming cut 1 base from V and 0 bases from J; bases unmatched to any gene: 9. CDR3 amino acids: CASSLWLAGASSYNEQFF. The CDR3 coding sequence is TGTGCCAGCAGCTTGTGGCTAGCGGGCGCGAGCTCCTACAATGAGCAGTTCTTC.

This clone came up once. The chain combines TRBV7-8 with TRBJ2-5, with 10 positions matching TRBD1. The CDR3 length is 14 residues. The ends lost 8 bases at V and 7 bases at J; junction bases unmatched: 10. From germline, CDR1 is SGHVS and CDR2 FQNEAQ. This CDR3 reads CASFRDRGGRTQYF. CDR3 nucleotides: TGTGCCAGCTTTCGGGACAGGGGTGGTCGGACCCAGTACTTC. Complete variable domain (other parts from reference TRBV7-8 and TRBJ2-5): GAGVSQSPRYKVAKRGQDVALRCDPISGHVSLFWYQQALGQGPEFLTYFQNEAQLDKSGLPSDRFFAERPEGSVSTLKIQRTQQEDSAVYLCASFRDRGGRTQYFGPGTRLLVL.

The chain links TRBV20-1 to TRBJ2-2; D is perhaps TRBD1 (6 bases). Per the germline V gene, CDR1 is DFQATT and CDR2 is SNEGSKA (reference sequence). V dropped 3 bases and J dropped 2 bases, with 10 bases sitting between them. The CDR3 length is 14 residues. The DNA for the CDR3 is TGCAGTGCTAGTAAAGGGACAAACACCGGGGAGCTGTTTTTT. This encodes CSASKGTNTGELFF.

V usage is TRBV7-3 and J usage is TRBJ1-1; 9 bases align to TRBD1. This CDR3 has 17 residues. V lost 2 bases and J lost 4; bases outside the gene matches: 11. The germline CDR1 and CDR2 sequences are SGHTA and FQGTGA. The CDR3 reads CASSLPGQGRVRTEAFF. The CDR3 nucleotides read TGTGCCAGCAGCTTACCGGGACAGGGTCGGGTTCGCACTGAAGCTTTCTTT.